Shown below are 27 T cell receptor beta chains from a single sample sequenced in a study of CD8+ T cells in alopecia areata. Sequencing relied on a cDNA template that was reverse transcribed from extracted RNA. Profiling relied on immunoSEQ multiplex PCR, and the TCRdb table lists in-frame clones only, not all of them. The repertoire consists of around 250,000 clones, with around 67% occurring once and the leading ten covering approximately 1.2%. Here the sequenced sample was CD4+ T cells sorted from blood, taken at week 0. These TCRs come from a human donor with alopecia areata.

This clone was found once. The rearrangement joins TRBV7-9 to TRBJ2-1; D may correspond to TRBD1 or TRBD2 (5 bases each). Germline CDR1 and CDR2: SEHNR and FQNEAQ (reference sequence). Trimming took off 6 bases at V and 3 bases at J, with 15 bases between the two ends. The CDR3 totals 15 residues. CDR3 coding DNA: TGTGCCAGCAGTCCGGGACGAACAATCTACAATGAGCAGTTCTTC. This encodes CASSPGRTIYNEQFF.

This chain uses TRBV7-8 with TRBJ1-2; D possibly corresponds to TRBD1 (5 bases). Germline V lookup: CDR1 SGHVS, CDR2 FQNEAQ. Trimming cost V 5 bases and J 8 bases, with 21 bases left between them. CDR3 size: 15 residues. As DNA, the CDR3 is TGTGCCAGCAGCCCCGGAGGAGGGACTGTGGGGGGCTACACCTTC. Protein product: CASSPGGGTVGGYTF.

This clone was found a few times. This rearrangement joins TRBV7-2 to TRBJ2-5; 10 bases agree with TRBD2. CDR1 SGHTA and CDR2 FQGNSA come from the germline V gene. After removal of 4 bases from V and 5 bases from J, the junction contained 10 bases not matched to a gene. CDR3 size: 16 residues. The CDR3 DNA reads as TGTGCCAGCAGCTCGCGACTAGCGGGCACCCTGGAGACCCAGTACTTC. Its protein is CASSSRLAGTLETQYF.

This chain joins TRBV4-1 and TRBJ2-3; tentative D call: TRBD2 (7 bases). The CDR3 is 18 residues long. V lost 1 base, J lost 2 bases, and 19 bases lay in between. The germline V gene has CDR1 MGHRA and CDR2 YSYEKL. The CDR3 DNA is TGCGCCAGCAGCCAAGCTCGAGCTAAGGGGGGGTACACAGATACGCAGTATTTT. Translation gives CASSQARAKGGYTDTQYF.

This clone has more than one count but fewer than ten. The genes are TRBV5-1 and TRBJ2-3, with D possibly matching TRBD2 (5 bases). This CDR3 region has 12 residues. Between the trimmed V and J ends, which lost 2 bases and 6 bases, there was a span of 7 bases. Per the germline V gene, CDR1 is SGHRS and CDR2 is YFSETQ. This CDR3 is CASSFKRDTQYF. The CDR3 DNA reads TGCGCCAGCAGCTTTAAGCGGGATACGCAGTATTTT.

The V call is TRBV4-2, the J call TRBJ2-7; 10 positions match TRBD1. V lost 4 bases to trimming and J lost 0 bases; unmatched junction nucleotides: 3. Germline V CDR1 and CDR2: LGHNA, YNFKEQ. The CDR3 covers 15 residues. The CDR3 DNA follows: TGTGCCAGCAGCCCGAGGACAGGGGGCTCCTACGAGCAGTACTTC. Residues: CASSPRTGGSYEQYF.

This sequence joins TRBV29-1 and TRBJ1-1; no firm D call. Germline V gene data show CDR1 as SQVTM and CDR2 as ANQGSEA. The V end lost 5 bases, the J end lost 0 bases, and 10 bases lay between the germline ends. The CDR3 length is 13 residues. The CDR3 bases are TGCAGCGTTATCAGGCAGATGAACACTGAAGCTTTCTTT. The encoded protein is CSVIRQMNTEAFF.

The V gene is TRBV2, the J gene TRBJ2-5, with D perhaps TRBD2 (5 bases). Germline CDR1 is SNHLY and CDR2 is FYNNEI. V was trimmed by 5 bases and J by 5 bases, leaving 15 bases between them. The CDR3 runs 14 residues. The CDR3 region is CASSSPGFGETQYF. The CDR3 DNA follows: TGTGCCAGCAGTTCCCCGGGGTTTGGGGAGACCCAGTACTTC.

About this clone itself: Different DNA sequences within this sample yield the same CDR3. The V call is TRBV18, the J call TRBJ2-5; the D is unclear. The CDR3 has 12 amino acids. From germline, CDR1 is KGHSH and CDR2 LQKENI. The germline V and J ends were trimmed by 2 bases and 5 bases, with 6 bases remaining between them. The CDR3 spells CASSPIEETQYF. The CDR3 region has the DNA TGTGCCAGCTCACCAATCGAGGAGACCCAGTACTTC. Full variable domain (missing parts from reference TRBV18 and TRBJ2-5): NAGVMQNPRHLVRRRGQEARLRCSPMKGHSHVYWYRQLPEEGLKFMVYLQKENIIDESGMPKERFSAEFPKEGPSILRIQQVVRGDSAAYFCASSPIEETQYFGPGTRLLVL.

The V and J genes are TRBV20-1 and TRBJ2-1; no firm D call. CDR3 size: 10 residues. The germline V gene encodes CDR1 DFQATT and CDR2 SNEGSKA (reference sequence). V was shortened by 3 bases and J by 4 bases, with 1 base between the two germline ends. The CDR3 sequence is CSARYNEQFF. CDR3 nucleotide sequence: TGCAGTGCTAGGTACAATGAGCAGTTCTTC.

The chain employs TRBV7-9 and TRBJ2-7, with 7 bases aligning to TRBD2. Trimming removed 1 base from V and 5 bases from J; junction bases left unmatched: 11. CDR3 length equals 16 residues. The germline V gene has CDR1 SEHNR and CDR2 FQNEAQ (reference sequence). The CDR3 is CASSLDPGRALNEQYF. The DNA for the CDR3 is TGTGCCAGCAGCTTAGACCCGGGGAGGGCCCTTAACGAGCAGTACTTC.

This rearrangement joins TRBV7-2 to TRBJ2-7; 7 nucleotides align to TRBD2. In germline, CDR1 is SGHTA, CDR2 FQGNSA. CDR3 length: 15 amino acids. Trimming cost V 5 bases and J 3 bases; bases outside gene matches: 10. The CDR3 nucleotides are TGTGCCAGCAGCCGTGATCGCGGGGGAAACTACGAGCAGTACTTC. It encodes CASSRDRGGNYEQYF.

The chain joins TRBV7-2 to TRBJ2-5, with D uncertain. Germline V lookup: CDR1 SGHTA, CDR2 FQGNSA. The CDR3 sequence is 14 residues long. The V end was cut by 2 bases, the J end by 2 bases, with 9 bases between. CDR3 loop: CASSLQGRQETQYF. In DNA, the CDR3 is TGTGCCAGCAGCTTACAAGGCAGACAAGAGACCCAGTACTTC.

This clone was seen a single time. This chain joins TRBV10-3 and TRBJ1-2; 7 positions agree with TRBD1. Germline V gene sequence: CDR1 ENHRY, CDR2 SYGVKD. V shed 3 bases, J shed 3 bases, and the junction held 7 bases outside the gene matches. The CDR3 extends over 15 amino acids. CDR3 region: CAISDRGNGYYGYTF. The CDR3 nucleotides read TGTGCCATCAGTGACAGGGGGAACGGGTACTATGGCTACACCTTC.

This clone was observed a few times. This sequence joins TRBV5-1 and TRBJ2-3; D ambiguous. CDR3 length: 12 amino acids. Trimming stripped 4 bases from V and 1 base from J, with 4 bases between. Germline CDR1 SGHRS, CDR2 YFSETQ. CDR3: CASSTGTDTQYF. For the CDR3, the DNA is TGCGCCAGCAGCACCGGCACAGATACGCAGTATTTT.

The chain links TRBV9 to TRBJ2-1, with TRBD2 matching over 13 bases. Germline CDR1 and CDR2: SGDLS and YYNGEE. J lost 5 bases, V lost 7 bases, and 6 bases had no gene match. CDR3 length equals 15 residues. In nucleotides, the CDR3 is TGTGCCAGCGGAATTACTAGCGGGGGGGACAATGAGCAGTTCTTC. Its translation is CASGITSGGDNEQFF.

The genes are TRBV30 and TRBJ2-7; TRBD1 aligns across 8 bases. This CDR3 contains 13 residues. CDR1 and CDR2 (germline): GTSNPN, SVGIG (reference sequence). V lost 3 bases to trimming and J lost 4 bases; unmatched junction nucleotides: 5. The CDR3 loop reads CAWRQGGPYEQYF. DNA for the CDR3: TGTGCCTGGAGACAGGGGGGCCCTTACGAGCAGTACTTC.

This rearrangement joins TRBV4-2 to TRBJ1-2, with D unresolved. Germline-derived CDR1 and CDR2 are LGHNA and YNFKEQ. V lost 6 bases, J lost 7 bases, and 18 bases lay in between. The CDR3 totals 14 residues. The CDR3 coding sequence is TGTGCCAGCAGGAGGACCCAGTCAGACGCTGGCTACACCTTC. Its translation is CASRRTQSDAGYTF.

There are a few counts of this clone. J is TRBJ2-5 and V is TRBV29-1; 10 bases are a match to TRBD2. This CDR3 is 14 amino acids long. V lost 4 bases, J lost 5 bases, and 7 bases stayed unmatched. Germline CDR1 SQVTM, CDR2 ANQGSEA. CDR3 sequence reads: CSVVPSGRRETQYF. For the CDR3, the DNA is TGCAGCGTTGTTCCTAGCGGGAGAAGGGAGACCCAGTACTTC.

J is TRBJ2-7 and V is TRBV9; TRBD1 agrees at 8 bases. The CDR3 is 14 amino acids. CDR1 and CDR2 from the germline V gene are SGDLS and YYNGEE. The V gene end was trimmed by 4 bases and the J gene end by 3 bases; junction bases not matched to a gene: 6. For the CDR3, the DNA is TGTGCCAGCAGCCCACGGGGACAGGTCTACGAGCAGTACTTC. Its protein product is CASSPRGQVYEQYF.

The genes are TRBV2 and TRBJ2-3; 8 positions match TRBD1. In germline, CDR1 is SNHLY, CDR2 FYNNEI. There are 15 residues in the CDR3. Trimming cost V 5 bases and J 1 base; bases outside gene matches: 5. The CDR3 nucleotides are TGTGCCAGCAGTTTCAGGGGGCCGGGCACAGATACGCAGTATTTT. Translating gives CASSFRGPGTDTQYF.

V gene TRBV2 combines with J gene TRBJ2-2, with 9 bases aligning to TRBD1. Germline V CDR1 and CDR2: SNHLY, FYNNEI. The CDR3 is 16 amino acids. Trimming at V came to 4 bases and at J to 4 bases, leaving 7 bases not matched to a gene. CDR3 sequence reads: CASSVPGQGRTGELFF. The DNA of the CDR3 is TGTGCCAGCAGTGTCCCGGGACAGGGCCGCACCGGGGAGCTGTTTTTT. Filled out from reference TRBV2 and TRBJ2-2, the complete variable domain reads EPEVTQTPSHQVTQMGQEVILRCVPISNHLYFYWYRQILGQKVEFLVSFYNNEISEKSEIFDDQFSVERPDGSNFTLKIRSTKLEDSAMYFCASSVPGQGRTGELFFGEGSRLTVL.

A remark on this clone: At the DNA level, this CDR3 is encoded by other sequences in the same sample as well. The chain employs TRBV11-2 and TRBJ2-7; 8 bases agree with TRBD1. Germline values: CDR1 SGHAT, CDR2 FQNNGV. CDR3 size: 14 residues. V shed 5 bases and J 0 bases; nucleotides not matched to a gene: 3. The CDR3 DNA reads TGTGCCAGCAGCCCAGGACAGGGCTCCTACGAGCAGTACTTC. This codes for CASSPGQGSYEQYF.

This rearrangement joins TRBV29-1 to TRBJ1-2, with D perhaps TRBD1 (5 bases). This CDR3 has 12 amino acids. The germline CDR1 and CDR2 sequences are SQVTM and ANQGSEA. V lost 4 bases and J 0 bases, leaving 6 bases between the germline ends. The CDR3 nucleotides are TGCAGCGTTGCGGGGGCTAACTATGGCTACACCTTC. Its protein product is CSVAGANYGYTF.

The chain joins TRBV9 to TRBJ2-7; no clear D. Trimming left V 5 bases short and J 0 bases short, with 15 bases between. The germline V gene has CDR1 SGDLS and CDR2 YYNGEE. This CDR3 region has 15 residues. This CDR3 is CASSPGPSHSYEQYF. In DNA, the CDR3 is TGTGCCAGCAGTCCCGGCCCGAGTCACTCCTACGAGCAGTACTTC.

The chain links TRBV29-1 to TRBJ1-5, with 10 bases aligning to TRBD1. Germline V CDR1 and CDR2: SQVTM, ANQGSEA. The CDR3 totals 15 residues. After removal of 6 bases from V and 3 bases from J, the junction contained 8 bases not matched to a gene. CDR3 residues: CSVSPGTGVNQPQHF. The CDR3 DNA reads as TGCAGCGTCAGTCCCGGGACAGGGGTCAATCAGCCCCAGCATTTT.

The CDR3 protein is CASSLVGGANTGELFF. The CDR3 nucleotides read TGCGCCAGCAGCTTGGTCGGGGGAGCGAACACCGGGGAGCTGTTTTTT. The chain joins TRBV5-1 to TRBJ2-2, with a tentative D call TRBD2 (6 bases). V lost 0 bases and J lost 0, with 9 bases in between. The CDR3 runs 16 residues. The V gene's germline CDR1 is SGHRS and CDR2 YFSETQ.